The present T cell receptor beta chain was sequenced within a study of OX40 agonist ivuxolimab in advanced cancers. The CDR3 sequence is 15 residues long. Germline-derived CDR1 and CDR2 are SGHRS and YFSETQ. With 0 bases removed from V and 2 bases from J, the gap between germline ends came to 10 bases. Method: immunoSEQ multiplex PCR; TCRdb's copy keeps in-frame clones and lacks some. This sample has 40,000 to 55,000 clones, with about 88% found just once. The source was CD4+ or CD8+ T cells sorted from blood, collected in a trial of the OX40 agonist ivuxolimab. This sequence originates from an adult with an advanced solid tumor such as melanoma, head and neck, liver or kidney cancer. The V gene is TRBV5-1, the J gene TRBJ2-3, with D maybe TRBD1 (5 bases). The CDR3 DNA reads as TGCGCCAGCAGCTTGGCTGACAGTACCACAGATACGCAGTATTTT. This translates into CASSLADSTTDTQYF. Together with reference TRBV5-1 and TRBJ2-3, the CDR3 gives the full variable domain: KAGVTQTPRYLIKTRGQQVTLSCSPISGHRSVSWYQQTPGQGLQFLFEYFSETQRNKGNFPGRFSGRQFSNSRSEMNVSTLELGDSALYLCASSLADSTTDTQYFGPGTRLTVL.